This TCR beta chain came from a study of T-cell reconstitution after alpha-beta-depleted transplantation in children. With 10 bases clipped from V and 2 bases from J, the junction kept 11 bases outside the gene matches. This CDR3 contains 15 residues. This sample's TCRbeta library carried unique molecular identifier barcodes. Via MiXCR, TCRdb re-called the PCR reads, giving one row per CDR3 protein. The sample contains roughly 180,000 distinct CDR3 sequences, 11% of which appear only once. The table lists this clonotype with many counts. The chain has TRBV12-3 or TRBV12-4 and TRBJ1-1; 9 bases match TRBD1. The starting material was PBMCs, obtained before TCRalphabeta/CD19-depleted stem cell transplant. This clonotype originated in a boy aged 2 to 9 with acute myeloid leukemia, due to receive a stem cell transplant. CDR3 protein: CAIRSLGQGNTEAFF. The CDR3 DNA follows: TGTGCCATACGCTCCCTGGGACAGGGAAACACTGAAGCTTTCTTT.